The next 25 T cell receptor beta chains were all read from a single sample in a study of post-analysis software for immune sequencing data. Study results and limitations: Five or six TRBV segments appeared more often in patients than in controls, and TRBV5-6, TRBV5-1 and TRBV20-1 were among these.

No antigen has been assigned to these receptors. TCR beta cDNA libraries had unique molecular identifiers. TCRdb re-called the PCR reads with MiXCR, one entry per CDR3 protein. The sample comprises roughly 200,000 distinct CDR3 sequences, approximately 30% of which are singletons, and 3% to 3.5% rests with the top ten. The sample consisted of blood. The receptors shown here come from a girl aged 2 to 17 with multiple sclerosis.

V usage is TRBV6-4 and J usage is TRBJ2-3; 11 nucleotides agree with TRBD2. Germline lookup yields CDR1 MRHNA and CDR2 SNTAGT. Losses at the gene ends were 5 bases for V and 0 bases for J; bases not matched to a gene: 1. The CDR3 contains 15 residues. The CDR3 DNA sequence: TGTGCCAGCAGTCGGACTAGCGGGAGCACAGATACGCAGTATTTT. Translating gives CASSRTSGSTDTQYF.

The chain has TRBV30 and TRBJ1-2; the D is unclear. Germline assignment: CDR1 GTSNPN and CDR2 SVGIG (reference sequence). Trimming took off 0 bases at V and 7 bases at J, with 15 bases between the two ends. The CDR3 covers 14 residues. The chain's CDR3 is CAWSVLENSGGYTF. As DNA, the CDR3 is TGTGCCTGGAGTGTACTTGAGAACTCCGGTGGCTACACCTTC.

This chain links TRBV20-1 with TRBJ1-5; tentative D call: TRBD1 (6 bases). The CDR3 spans 18 residues. Germline V gene sequence: CDR1 DFQATT, CDR2 SNEGSKA (reference sequence). Trimming stripped 0 bases from V and 5 bases from J, with 23 bases between. CDR3 coding DNA: TGCAGTGCTAGAGATAGGAAGCCGGGACACAGACCTTATCAGCCCCAGCATTTT. Amino acid sequence: CSARDRKPGHRPYQPQHF.

This clonotype was found many times. The J gene is TRBJ2-1, the V gene TRBV6-2 or TRBV6-3, with 7 bases that match TRBD1. The CDR3 is 12 amino acids. CDR1 and CDR2 (germline): MNHEY, SVGEGT. V lost 6 bases and J lost 8; bases outside the gene matches: 4. The DNA for the CDR3 is TGTGCCAGCAGCCCACAGGGGTATGAGCAGTTCTTC. Translation: CASSPQGYEQFF.

In this sample, this clonotype turned up a few times. The V gene is TRBV12-5, the J gene TRBJ1-4; no definite D call. In germline, CDR1 is LGHNT, CDR2 FRNRAP. V was clipped by 6 bases and J by 4 bases, with 6 bases between them. CDR3 size: 12 residues. The CDR3 bases are TGTGCTAGTGGCAGGAGTAATGAAAAACTGTTTTTT. This sequence encodes CASGRSNEKLFF. The whole variable domain, remainder taken from reference TRBV12-5 and TRBJ1-4, is DARVTQTPRHKVTEMGQEVTMRCQPILGHNTVFWYRQTMMQGLELLAYFRNRAPLDDSGMPKDRFSAEMPDATLATLKIQPSEPRDSAVYFCASGRSNEKLFFGSGTQLSVL.

This clonotype was observed at least ten times. The rearrangement joins TRBV18 to TRBJ2-5, with 7 bases lining up with TRBD1. V dropped 5 bases and J dropped 1; count of bases not matched to a gene: 4. Germline CDR1 is KGHSH and CDR2 is LQKENI. The CDR3 extends over 14 amino acids. CDR3 residues: CASSSRTGQETQYF. The CDR3 coding sequence is TGTGCCAGCTCATCCCGGACAGGCCAAGAGACCCAGTACTTC.

This sequence joins TRBV6-1 and TRBJ2-4; D is unresolved. The germline V and J ends were trimmed by 6 bases and 1 base, with 19 bases remaining between them. The germline CDR1 and CDR2 sequences are MNHNS and SASEGT. CDR3 length equals 17 residues. CDR3 loop: CASSDLWQLEAKNIQYF. The CDR3 DNA follows: TGTGCCAGCAGCGACTTATGGCAGCTTGAGGCCAAAAACATTCAGTACTTC.

This sequence joins TRBV3-1 and TRBJ2-1; TRBD2 agrees at 7 bases. There are 15 residues in the CDR3. CDR1 LGHDT and CDR2 YNNKEL come from the germline V gene (reference sequence). J was trimmed by 0 bases and V by 5 bases; bases with no gene match: 4. The DNA for the CDR3 is TGTGCCAGCAGCGTAGCGGGCGCCTCCTACAATGAGCAGTTCTTC. Protein: CASSVAGASYNEQFF.

This clonotype was observed many times. The rearrangement joins TRBV29-1 to TRBJ2-5; the D gene is possibly TRBD2 (6 bases). Germline V gene lookup returns CDR1 SQVTM and CDR2 ANQGSEA. This CDR3 is built from 13 residues. V was cut by 3 bases and J by 3 bases, with 11 bases left in between. The CDR3 DNA reads as TGCAGCGTTGAGGTTGCGGGGAAAGAGACCCAGTACTTC. Translation: CSVEVAGKETQYF.

This clonotype has a count of ten or more. The chain joins TRBV10-3 to TRBJ1-5; TRBD1 matches 7 bases. The CDR3 spans 14 residues. V dropped 4 bases and J dropped 5; count of bases not matched to a gene: 5. The germline gives CDR1 ENHRY, CDR2 SYGVKD. CDR3 sequence (DNA): TGTGCCATCAGTGTAGGGCAGGGGGATCAGCCCCAGCATTTT. Its translation is CAISVGQGDQPQHF.

The chain joins TRBV5-1 to TRBJ2-7, with a weak D call TRBD1 (6 bases). CDR3 length: 16 residues. Deletions cut 2 bases from V and 3 bases from J, with 18 bases between. CDR1 and CDR2 from the germline V gene are SGHRS and YFSETQ. The CDR3 sequence is CASSLNPQGQIYEQYF. CDR3 nucleotide sequence: TGCGCCAGCAGCTTAAATCCCCAAGGACAGATCTACGAGCAGTACTTC.

This clonotype has a count of ten or more. This chain links TRBV7-9 with TRBJ2-3; D may correspond to TRBD1 or TRBD2 (5 bases each). Deletions cut 4 bases from V and 0 bases from J, with 20 bases between. Germline values: CDR1 SEHNR, CDR2 FQNEAQ (reference sequence). This CDR3 has 18 residues. In DNA form, the CDR3 reads TGTGCCAGCAGCTCCCGGTCTTCAGGTGGGGGTAGCACAGATACGCAGTATTTT. Its protein product is CASSSRSSGGGSTDTQYF.

This clonotype showed up many times. The chain is built from TRBV28 and TRBJ2-7, with TRBD1 as a possible D gene (5 bases). V was trimmed by 6 bases and J by 6 bases, leaving 9 bases between them. Germline values: CDR1 MDHEN, CDR2 SYDVKM. This CDR3 region has 11 residues. The CDR3 DNA reads as TGTGCCAGCAGCCCCAGGGTCGAGCAGTACTTC. Encoded protein: CASSPRVEQYF.

This clonotype was seen ten or more times. This chain joins TRBV5-1 and TRBJ2-1; 8 bases line up with TRBD2. Trimming removed 4 bases from V and 0 bases from J; junction bases left unmatched: 6. CDR1 is SGHRS, CDR2 YFSETQ, per germline. The CDR3 covers 16 residues. The CDR3 DNA reads as TGCGCCAGCAGCCCTGGACTAGCCTACTCCTACAATGAGCAGTTCTTC. This sequence encodes CASSPGLAYSYNEQFF.

Many counts were recorded for this clonotype. V usage is TRBV27 and J usage is TRBJ2-7; 13 positions match TRBD2. V was clipped by 6 bases and J by 6 bases; unmatched bases: 5. The CDR3 is made up of 14 amino acids. Per germline, CDR1 MNHEY and CDR2 SMNVEV (reference sequence). This CDR3 reads CASSLRTSGSEQYF. The DNA for the CDR3 is TGTGCCAGCAGCCTTAGGACTAGCGGGAGCGAGCAGTACTTC.

The chain has TRBV28 and TRBJ1-5; D unresolved. The CDR3 sequence is 11 residues long. Germline CDR1 reads MDHEN; CDR2 reads SYDVKM. Trimming shortened V by 6 bases and J by 5 bases, and 5 bases separated the two germline ends. This CDR3 reads CASSSYQPQHF. The CDR3 bases are TGTGCCAGCAGCTCTTATCAGCCCCAGCATTTT.

This clonotype was detected only a few times. The genes are TRBV6-5 and TRBJ1-1, with 9 nucleotides matching TRBD1. The CDR3 contains 14 residues. Trimming took 6 bases from V and 11 from J; bases not matched to a gene: 13. Germline V gene data show CDR1 as MNHEY and CDR2 as SVGAGI. CDR3 bases: TGTGCCAGCAGCACCCCCACAGGGGGCGCCGATGCTTTCTTT. This sequence encodes CASSTPTGGADAFF.

This clonotype was found once. J is TRBJ1-4 and V is TRBV20-1, with D hard to call. Per the germline V gene, CDR1 is DFQATT and CDR2 is SNEGSKA (reference sequence). This CDR3 is 12 amino acids long. V was pared by 3 bases and J by 5 bases, with 7 bases between. Written as DNA, the CDR3 is TGCAGTGCTAGGGGAGTGAATGAAAAACTGTTTTTT. It codes for CSARGVNEKLFF.

This rearrangement joins TRBV6-5 to TRBJ1-1; D remains unclear. The CDR3 runs 15 residues. The germline gives CDR1 MNHEY, CDR2 SVGAGI. V lost 0 bases to trimming and J lost 0 bases, with 8 bases between them. The CDR3 DNA is TGTGCCAGCAGTTACTCGGGCAGGATGAACACTGAAGCTTTCTTT. This codes for CASSYSGRMNTEAFF.

The V call is TRBV5-1, the J call TRBJ1-1; no definite D call. V was trimmed by 5 bases and J by 1 base, leaving 9 bases between them. This CDR3 region has 13 residues. Looked up from germline, CDR1 is SGHRS and CDR2 is YFSETQ. CDR3 sequence (DNA): TGCGCCAGCAGTAAAGAGGAGAACACTGAAGCTTTCTTT. It is translated as CASSKEENTEAFF.

In this sample, this clonotype turned up many times. CDR3 protein: CASSLAGYYNEQFF. In DNA form, the CDR3 reads TGTGCCAGCAGTTTAGCGGGATACTACAATGAGCAGTTCTTC. The chain has TRBV25-1 and TRBJ2-1, with 8 bases fitting TRBD2. The germline gives CDR1 MGHDK, CDR2 SYGVNS. Losses at the gene ends were 5 bases for V and 3 bases for J; bases not matched to a gene: 3. The CDR3 totals 14 residues. Drawing the rest from reference TRBV25-1 and TRBJ2-1, the complete variable domain is EADIYQTPRYLVIGTGKKITLECSQTMGHDKMYWYQQDPGMELHLIHYSYGVNSTEKGDLSSESTVSRIRTEHFPLTLESARPSHTSQYLCASSLAGYYNEQFFGPGTRLTVL.

A remark on this clonotype: It may be a read error: a sequence one base away is much more abundant. The chain uses TRBV28 and TRBJ2-4; 7 nucleotides match TRBD1. This CDR3 has 15 amino acids. Germline V gene lookup returns CDR1 MDHEN and CDR2 SYDVKM. The CDR3 protein is CTSSLPGQSMNIQYF. As DNA, the CDR3 is TGTACCAGCAGTTTACCGGGACAGTCAATGAACATTCAGTACTTC.

This clonotype appeared a few times. This chain uses TRBV18 with TRBJ2-1; weak D call: TRBD1 (5 bases). The CDR3 totals 15 residues. The germline V and J ends were trimmed by 4 bases and 3 bases, with 13 bases remaining between them. In germline, CDR1 is KGHSH, CDR2 LQKENI. The DNA for the CDR3 is TGTGCCAGCTCACAGGGGCACGCCGACTACAATGAGCAGTTCTTC. It translates to CASSQGHADYNEQFF.

This clonotype was picked up many times. The chain has TRBV20-1 and TRBJ2-5; D gene unclear. This CDR3 has 11 amino acids. CDR1 is DFQATT, CDR2 SNEGSKA, per germline (reference sequence). V lost 3 bases and J lost 4, with 6 bases in between. In nucleotides, the CDR3 is TGCAGTGCTAGGCTATTAGAGACCCAGTACTTC. This sequence encodes CSARLLETQYF.

V gene TRBV20-1 combines with J gene TRBJ2-5; 9 bases align to TRBD2. Trimming cost V 1 base and J 11 bases; bases outside gene matches: 11. Germline CDR1 DFQATT, CDR2 SNEGSKA (reference sequence). The CDR3 runs 14 residues. The CDR3 DNA reads as TGCAGTGCTAGAGGACTAGCGGACCACAATGAGCAGTACTTC. Its protein is CSARGLADHNEQYF.